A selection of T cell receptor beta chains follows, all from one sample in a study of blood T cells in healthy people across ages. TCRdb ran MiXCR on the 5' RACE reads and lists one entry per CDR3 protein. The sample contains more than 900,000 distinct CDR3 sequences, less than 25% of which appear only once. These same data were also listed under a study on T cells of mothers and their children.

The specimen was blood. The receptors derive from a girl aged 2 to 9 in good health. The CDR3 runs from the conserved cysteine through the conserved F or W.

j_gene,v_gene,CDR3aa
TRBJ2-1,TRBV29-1,CSVEGRRGAGWSNEQFF
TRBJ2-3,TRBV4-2,CASSQIARGFTDTQYF
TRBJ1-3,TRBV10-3,CAARDSVSSGNTIYF
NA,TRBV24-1,CATSDFMGEQYF
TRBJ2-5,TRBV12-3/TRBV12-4,CASSRSDGHFQETQYF
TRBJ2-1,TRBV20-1,CSANGLAGGPSNIDNEQFF
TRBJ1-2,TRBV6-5,CASSSFTGPLNQKTYGYTF
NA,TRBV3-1,CASSQTRDRPIYEQYF
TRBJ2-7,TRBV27,CASSFGVGNEQYF
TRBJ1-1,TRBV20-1,CSVLMEGLGTEAFF
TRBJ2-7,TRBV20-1,CSADPRDRGYEQYF
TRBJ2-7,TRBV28,CASSLQGLGAHEQYF
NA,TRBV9,CASSVSGTGESGSYEQYF
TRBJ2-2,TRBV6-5,CASSRTSGANTGELFF
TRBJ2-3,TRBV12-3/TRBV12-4,CASSPGLFEGLTDTQYF
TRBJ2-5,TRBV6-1,CAIRGREETQYF
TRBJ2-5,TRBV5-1,CASKGRGGGQETQYF
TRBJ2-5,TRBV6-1,CASSEAHGETQYF
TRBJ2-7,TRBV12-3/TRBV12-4,CASSLETSFGEQYF
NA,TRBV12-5,CASGFQTSGKEETQYF